Below, 25 T cell receptor beta chains from the same sample are listed, as sequenced in a study of blood T cell repertoires in COVID-19. TCRdb keeps only in-frame clones here, not all; method: immunoSEQ multiplex PCR. The table has fewer than 90,000 clones, more than 75% seen once. The specimen sequenced was peripheral blood. These receptors all come from a human donor in a cohort sampled during active COVID-19.

This clone was detected only once. The chain recombines TRBV19 with TRBJ1-5, with a possible D match to TRBD1 (5 bases). The CDR3 has 13 residues. Germline V gene lookup returns CDR1 LNHDA and CDR2 SQIVND (reference sequence). V lost 7 bases and J lost 4, with 11 bases in between. The chain's CDR3 is CASTGGDNQPQHF. The DNA for the CDR3 is TGTGCCAGTACCGGGGGAGATAATCAGCCCCAGCATTTT.

This chain links TRBV20-1 with TRBJ2-3, with 10 bases fitting TRBD2. Trimming at V came to 3 bases and at J to 2 bases, leaving 8 bases not matched to a gene. The CDR3 has 16 residues. Germline CDR1 reads DFQATT; CDR2 reads SNEGSKA (reference sequence). The DNA of the CDR3 is TGCAGTGCTAGTCTTGAAGCGGGAGGGAACACAGATACGCAGTATTTT. Translated: CSASLEAGGNTDTQYF.

The genes are TRBV6-5 and TRBJ1-5; D gene ambiguous. CDR3 length: 15 amino acids. V dropped 5 bases and J dropped 1 base, with 12 bases sitting between them. Germline V lookup: CDR1 MNHEY, CDR2 SVGAGI. DNA for the CDR3: TGTGCCAGCAGTAGCAGGATGCCAAGCAATCAGCCCCAGCATTTT. It translates to CASSSRMPSNQPQHF.

In its sample, this clone was seen a few times. This rearrangement joins TRBV19 to TRBJ2-7; 7 bases are shared with TRBD2. Germline V gene lookup returns CDR1 LNHDA and CDR2 SQIVND (reference sequence). Unmatched junction bases numbered 1, after V lost 1 base and J lost 4 bases. The CDR3 is 13 amino acids. In DNA form, the CDR3 reads TGTGCCAGTAGTATAGGTAGCGGGTACGAGCAGTACGTC. It translates to CASSIGSGYEQYV.

This chain joins TRBV9 and TRBJ1-1, with TRBD1 as a possible D gene (5 bases). The germline V and J ends were trimmed by 4 bases and 5 bases, with 15 bases remaining between them. This CDR3 region has 14 residues. Germline values: CDR1 SGDLS, CDR2 YYNGEE. The CDR3 reads CASSTRLQGTEAFF. The CDR3 DNA is TGTGCCAGCAGCACAAGACTCCAGGGTACTGAAGCTTTCTTT. The full variable domain, with the rest looked up from reference TRBV9 and TRBJ1-1, is DSGVTQTPKHLITATGQRVTLRCSPRSGDLSVYWYQQSLDQGLQFLIQYYNGEERAKGNILERFSAQQFPDLHSELNLSSLELGDSALYFCASSTRLQGTEAFFGQGTRLTVV.

The DNA for the CDR3 is TGTGCCAGCAGTTACCTCACGGGGGGCTACACCTTC. Translated: CASSYLTGGYTF. The chain uses TRBV6-6 and TRBJ1-2; the D is unclear. The ends were cut back, 2 bases at V and 8 bases at J, with 9 bases in the middle. Germline V gene data show CDR1 as MNHNY and CDR2 as SVGAGI (reference sequence). The CDR3 sequence is 12 residues long.

In nucleotides, the CDR3 is TGTGCCATCAGTGAGTCTAATGGACTAGCCGATGAGCAGTTCTTC. It yields the protein CAISESNGLADEQFF. The rearrangement links TRBV10-3 to TRBJ2-1; 8 positions agree with TRBD2. The CDR3 length is 15 residues. J was trimmed by 8 bases and V by 0 bases; bases with no gene match: 6. CDR1 and CDR2 from the germline V gene are ENHRY and SYGVKD.

Only a few counts were recorded for this clone. The J gene is TRBJ1-1, the V gene TRBV5-1, with 9 bases matching TRBD1. J lost 1 base, V lost 4 bases, and 2 bases had no gene match. The V gene's germline CDR1 is SGHRS and CDR2 YFSETQ. The CDR3 loop spans 14 amino acids. CDR3 sequence: CASSEGQGNTEAFF. CDR3 bases: TGCGCCAGCAGCGAGGGACAGGGGAACACTGAAGCTTTCTTT.

The rearrangement joins TRBV2 to TRBJ2-3, with D possibly being TRBD2 (6 bases). The CDR3 has 16 residues. The V gene's germline CDR1 is SNHLY and CDR2 FYNNEI. V lost 3 bases, J lost 0 bases, and 13 bases lay in between. In nucleotides, the CDR3 is TGTGCCAGCAGTGAGGAGGGCACGTTTAGCACAGATACGCAGTATTTT. Amino acids: CASSEEGTFSTDTQYF.

This chain connects TRBV18 to TRBJ1-3; D remains ambiguous. Germline loops: CDR1 KGHSH, CDR2 LQKENI. The V and J ends lost 8 bases and 1 base respectively, with 15 bases between them. This CDR3 contains 15 residues. In nucleotides, the CDR3 is TGTGCCAGCCAAGAGTCGGCGGGGTCTGGAAACACCATATATTTT. It encodes CASQESAGSGNTIYF.

A single count supports this clone. The chain combines TRBV7-9 with TRBJ2-5; a possible D gene is TRBD2 (6 bases). CDR3 length equals 14 residues. The germline CDR1 and CDR2 sequences are SEHNR and FQNEAQ (reference sequence). The V end lost 5 bases, the J end lost 4 bases, and 14 bases lay between the germline ends. The CDR3 reads CASSRALGGETQYF. CDR3 sequence (DNA): TGTGCCAGCAGCCGGGCTCTCGGGGGAGAGACCCAGTACTTC.

The chain joins TRBV4-1 to TRBJ2-1; 8 bases match TRBD1. Germline V CDR1 and CDR2: MGHRA, YSYEKL. J lost 7 bases, V lost 0 bases, and 8 bases had no gene match. This CDR3 spans 16 amino acids. CDR3 DNA: TGCGCCAGCAGCCAAGATAGTGGACAGGGTTGGAATGAGCAGTTCTTC. Translation: CASSQDSGQGWNEQFF.

The CDR3 DNA follows: TGTGCCAGCAGCCACACCCCGGGACAGGGATACAATGAGCAGTTCTTC. Translating it yields CASSHTPGQGYNEQFF. The J gene is TRBJ2-1, the V gene TRBV7-9, with 9 positions matching TRBD1. Germline-derived CDR1 and CDR2 are SEHNR and FQNEAQ (reference sequence). CDR3 length: 16 amino acids. Trimming cost V 5 bases and J 4 bases; bases outside gene matches: 9.

The chain combines TRBV25-1 with TRBJ1-2; D is possibly TRBD1 (5 bases). There are 13 residues in the CDR3. The V gene lost 3 bases and the J gene lost 4 bases, with 9 bases spanning the gap. Germline V lookup: CDR1 MGHDK, CDR2 SYGVNS. The CDR3 here is CASSDGAPYGYTF. CDR3 nucleotide sequence: TGTGCCAGCAGTGATGGGGCTCCCTATGGCTACACCTTC.

This chain links TRBV19 with TRBJ1-5; 7 bases agree with TRBD1. The CDR3 is made up of 15 amino acids. Losses at the gene ends were 5 bases for V and 4 bases for J; bases not matched to a gene: 8. Germline V gene lookup returns CDR1 LNHDA and CDR2 SQIVND (reference sequence). CDR3 bases: TGTGCCAGTAGTGAGGACAGGAAAGGGAATCAGCCCCAGCATTTT. As protein: CASSEDRKGNQPQHF.

V gene TRBV30 combines with J gene TRBJ1-1; D call uncertain. The CDR3 runs to 11 residues. The germline CDR1 and CDR2 sequences are GTSNPN and SVGIG (reference sequence). The V and J ends lost 2 bases and 11 bases respectively, with 12 bases between them. CDR3 sequence: CAWSFSRQAFF. The CDR3 region has the DNA TGTGCCTGGAGTTTCTCTCGTCAGGCTTTCTTT.

This chain joins TRBV6-5 and TRBJ2-7; 7 positions agree with TRBD2. The CDR3 spans 12 residues. CDR1 is MNHEY and CDR2 is SVGAGI in the germline V gene. V was pared by 6 bases and J by 6 bases, with 5 bases of the junction left unmatched. CDR3 protein: CASSLGRGEQYF. The DNA of the CDR3 is TGTGCCAGCAGCCTGGGGAGGGGCGAGCAGTACTTC.

The chain couples TRBV11-2 to TRBJ2-1; a possible D gene is TRBD2 (5 bases). The CDR3 extends over 15 amino acids. CDR1 and CDR2 (germline): SGHAT, FQNNGV. V lost 6 bases, J lost 2 bases, and 14 bases lay in between. The CDR3 bases are TGTGCCAGCAGATTAACCGGAGGCACCTACAATGAGCAGTTCTTC. This translates into CASRLTGGTYNEQFF.

The chain is built from TRBV11-1 and TRBJ2-5; weak D call: TRBD1 (6 bases). CDR1 SGHAT and CDR2 FQDESV come from the germline V gene (reference sequence). Trimming removed 2 bases at V and 2 bases at J, with 9 bases between. This CDR3 region has 14 residues. CDR3 sequence: CASSLYREQETQYF. The CDR3, as DNA: TGTGCCAGCAGCTTATACAGGGAACAAGAGACCCAGTACTTC.

The J gene is TRBJ1-2, the V gene TRBV28; tentatively, D is TRBD1 (5 bases). V lost 4 bases and J lost 2, with 11 bases in between. CDR1 MDHEN and CDR2 SYDVKM come from the germline V gene. CDR3 size: 14 residues. CDR3 in DNA: TGTGCCAGCAGTTGGGCAGGGCTAAACTATGGCTACACCTTC. Protein sequence: CASSWAGLNYGYTF.

The V and J genes are TRBV5-1 and TRBJ2-5; 7 positions agree with TRBD1. Trimming cost V 3 bases and J 4 bases; bases outside gene matches: 6. The CDR3 sequence is 14 residues long. Germline V gives CDR1 SGHRS, CDR2 YFSETQ. CDR3 in amino acids: CASSSGDSTETQYF. In DNA form, the CDR3 reads TGCGCCAGCAGCTCTGGGGACAGCACAGAGACCCAGTACTTC.

Of note for this clone: At one end, the junction sequence differs from germline, possibly due to a read error. The CDR3 loop is CASSLDRDSAHYAQYF. DNA of the CDR3: TGTGCCAGCTCACTGGACCGGGACTCTGCCCACTACGCGCAGTACTTC. The rearrangement links TRBV18 to TRBJ2-7; weak D call: TRBD2 (6 bases). Germline V gives CDR1 KGHSH, CDR2 LQKENI. CDR3 length: 16 residues. Filled out from reference TRBV18 and TRBJ2-7, the complete variable domain reads NAGVMQNPRHLVRRRGQEARLRCSPMKGHSHVYWYRQLPEEGLKFMVYLQKENIIDESGMPKERFSAEFPKEGPSILRIQQVVRGDSAAYFCASSLDRDSAHYAQYFGPGTRLTVT.

The chain has TRBV11-2 and TRBJ2-2; 10 nucleotides agree with TRBD1. Unmatched junction bases numbered 0, after V lost 1 base and J lost 4 bases. CDR1 is SGHAT and CDR2 is FQNNGV in the germline V gene. The CDR3 covers 15 residues. The CDR3 reads CASSLGTGGTGELFF. The CDR3 DNA reads TGTGCCAGCAGCTTAGGGACAGGGGGCACCGGGGAGCTGTTTTTT. Full variable domain (remainder filled in from reference TRBV11-2 and TRBJ2-2): EAGVAQSPRYKIIEKRQSVAFWCNPISGHATLYWYQQILGQGPKLLIQFQNNGVVDDSQLPKDRFSAERLKGVDSTLKIQPAKLEDSAVYLCASSLGTGGTGELFFGEGSRLTVL.

Only a few counts were recorded for this clone. The chain joins TRBV27 to TRBJ2-1; 8 nucleotides match TRBD2. Unmatched junction bases numbered 4, after V lost 8 bases and J lost 1 base. This CDR3 comprises 14 residues. From germline, CDR1 is MNHEY and CDR2 SMNVEV (reference sequence). CDR3 nucleotide sequence: TGTGCCAGCGGAAGCGGGGGATCCTACAATGAGCAGTTCTTC. Translation: CASGSGGSYNEQFF.

The rearrangement links TRBV11-3 to TRBJ2-5; TRBD2 agrees at 9 bases. The CDR3 is made up of 15 amino acids. The germline gives CDR1 SGHNT, CDR2 YENEEA. The V gene end was trimmed by 5 bases and the J gene end by 6 bases; junction bases not matched to a gene: 10. CDR3 loop: CASSPRSAGGKTQYF. DNA of the CDR3: TGTGCCAGCAGCCCTCGATCAGCGGGGGGAAAGACCCAGTACTTC.